These 9 T cell receptor beta chains were sequenced from one sample in a study of CD8 T cells in ankylosing spondylitis (dated 2017 in TCRdb). Libraries were built with 5' RACE. These reads were obtained on an Illumina HiSeq 2500. Using fastp trimming at Q25 and MiXCR clonotype assembly, TCRdb reanalyzed the public sequencing data and kept in-frame beta chains. Rows are combined by CDR3 protein, so each entry shows the most common genes and DNA. This sample is represented by approximately 200,000 distinct CDR3 sequences; approximately 12% of them were singletons. The top ten clones comprise approximately 11% of the sample. Material for sequencing was blood, either unsorted or a sorted T cell fraction (not recorded which). Receptors were obtained from a female donor with ankylosing spondylitis or in good health (not recorded which).

This clonotype was picked up many times. J is TRBJ1-2 and V is TRBV9, with 7 bases fitting TRBD1. Germline CDR1 reads SGDLS; CDR2 reads YYNGEE. There are 15 residues in the CDR3. Trimming took 4 bases from V and 7 from J; bases not matched to a gene: 13. CDR3 in DNA: TGTGCCAGCAGCTCAGACACAGGGGTAGGGCTTGGCTACACCTTC. This encodes CASSSDTGVGLGYTF.

This clonotype was counted many times. CDR3: CASSLGGGSLYEQYF. The CDR3 nucleotides are TGTGCCAGCAGCTTAGGGGGCGGGAGTCTCTACGAGCAGTACTTC. The chain uses TRBV7-2 and TRBJ2-7; 7 nucleotides line up with TRBD2. Unmatched junction bases numbered 6, after V lost 1 base and J lost 3 bases. CDR1 is SGHTA, CDR2 FQGNSA, per germline. The CDR3 runs 15 residues.

This clonotype was seen at least ten times. The chain couples TRBV7-9 to TRBJ2-7; 7 positions match TRBD1. The CDR3 totals 15 residues. V was pared by 6 bases and J by 3 bases, with 11 bases of the junction left unmatched. Per the germline V gene, CDR1 is SEHNR and CDR2 is FQNEAQ (reference sequence). CDR3 sequence: CASSSPGTAIYEQYF. The CDR3 bases are TGTGCCAGCAGTTCACCCGGGACAGCCATCTACGAGCAGTACTTC.

The rearrangement uses TRBV20-1 and TRBJ2-1; D might be TRBD1 (6 bases). Germline-derived CDR1 and CDR2 are DFQATT and SNEGSKA (reference sequence). V lost 3 bases to trimming and J lost 9 bases, with 15 bases between them. The CDR3 is 13 amino acids. CDR3 coding DNA: TGCAGTGCTAGTGGGCAGGTGGGGGCTGAGCAGTTCTTC. It is translated as CSASGQVGAEQFF.

V is TRBV7-2 and J is TRBJ2-2; 10 nucleotides align to TRBD1. The trim removed 5 bases at V and 6 bases at J, leaving 6 bases unmatched. The CDR3 contains 15 residues. CDR1 is SGHTA and CDR2 is FQGNSA in the germline V gene. DNA of the CDR3: TGTGCCAGCAGCCCCGGGACAGGGGTGGCCGGGGAGCTGTTTTTT. This gives the protein CASSPGTGVAGELFF.

This clonotype has at least ten counts. This chain uses TRBV6-2 or TRBV6-3 with TRBJ2-7; 11 bases fit TRBD1. J gave up 3 bases and V 6 bases, and 7 bases lay outside the gene matches. The CDR3 extends over 15 amino acids. The V gene's germline CDR1 is MNHEY and CDR2 SVGEGT. The CDR3: CASSTTGTGGYEQYF. For the CDR3, the DNA is TGTGCCAGCAGCACAACCGGGACAGGGGGCTACGAGCAGTACTTC.

The rearrangement links TRBV6-2 or TRBV6-3 to TRBJ2-3; D uncertain. V lost 6 bases to trimming and J lost 6 bases, with 10 bases between them. This CDR3 has 12 amino acids. Germline CDR1 MNHEY, CDR2 SVGEGT. The CDR3 is CASSYTVDTQYF. CDR3 in DNA: TGTGCCAGCAGCTATACCGTGGATACGCAGTATTTT.

In its sample, this clonotype was seen many times. This chain uses TRBV27 with TRBJ1-2; D is possibly TRBD1 (6 bases). CDR1 is MNHEY, CDR2 SMNVEV, per germline (reference sequence). Trimming took 5 bases from V and 9 from J, leaving 10 bases between them. There are 11 residues in the CDR3. DNA of the CDR3: TGTGCCAGCAGTGGAAGGGACAGCTACACCTTC. This sequence encodes CASSGRDSYTF.

To note about this clonotype: A much larger clonotype is one base distant, so this may be a read error. This sequence joins TRBV7-9 and TRBJ2-7; 7 bases line up with TRBD1. Germline trimming cut 8 bases from V and 3 bases from J; bases unmatched to any gene: 13. CDR1 is SEHNR, CDR2 FQNEAQ, per germline (reference sequence). There are 15 residues in the CDR3. The CDR3 DNA reads TGTGCCAGCGGTTCACCCGGGACAGCCATCTACGAGCAGTACTTC. Protein product: CASGSPGTAIYEQYF.